Sequencing of this T cell receptor beta chain was carried out in a study of response to subunit inactivated influenza vaccine. TCRdb passed the RT-PCR reads through MiXCR, listing each CDR3 protein once. The sample holds approximately 490,000 distinct CDR3 sequences, roughly 7.6% seen once. V was clipped by 3 bases and J by 5 bases, with 8 bases between them. CDR1 and CDR2 from the germline V gene are SGHRS and YFSETQ. This CDR3 region has 13 residues. The rearrangement links TRBV5-1 to TRBJ2-2; D unresolved. This sequence was found in a man between 50 and 69 years old who received an inactivated influenza vaccine. The sequencing used PBMCs from blood, collected less than 30 months after vaccination. CDR3 in amino acids: CASSSSETGELFF. The CDR3 DNA reads TGCGCCAGCAGCTCATCTGAGACCGGGGAGCTGTTTTTT.